This TCR beta chain is from a study of blood T cell repertoires in COVID-19. This clone was seen at least ten times. Per the germline V gene, CDR1 is MGHDK and CDR2 is SYGVNS. The CDR3 consists of 15 residues. The V end lost 7 bases, the J end lost 3 bases, and 15 bases lay between the germline ends. Sequenced by immunoSEQ multiplex PCR; TCRdb stores in-frame clones only, minus some. The sample has about 200,000 clones; about nine tenths are singletons. Input material: peripheral blood. The rearrangement links TRBV25-1 to TRBJ2-2; D is perhaps TRBD2 (7 bases). The clonotype originates from a woman in her forties or fifties with acute or convalescent COVID-19. The CDR3 loop is CASIPGGGDTGELFF. In DNA form, the CDR3 reads TGTGCCAGCATCCCCGGCGGGGGCGACACCGGGGAGCTGTTTTTT.